This TCR beta chain comes out of a study of blood T cell repertoires in COVID-19. CDR3 length: 15 amino acids. V was cut by 1 base and J by 8 bases, with 17 bases left in between. CDR1 and CDR2 from the germline V gene are LGHNA and YNFKEQ. Two negative PCRs, clearance, or symptom resolution had been documented for recovered Cohort 3 donors. Clones were sequenced by immunoSEQ multiplex PCR, and TCRdb holds only the in-frame ones, with some missing. The sample yields 200,000 to 250,000 clones, roughly 91% seen once. The receptor's source is a woman younger than 45 who had recovered from COVID-19. Source material: PBMCs or T cells enriched from blood (not recorded which). The rearrangement joins TRBV4-2 to TRBJ1-2; unclear D gene. DNA for the CDR3: TGTGCCAGCAGCCAAGGCTTAGGAGGGAGTGACGGCTACACCTTC. Translation: CASSQGLGGSDGYTF.